Listed below are T cell receptor beta chains from one sample, sequenced in a study of cytomegalovirus exposure and HLA in healthy donors. Produced via immunoSEQ multiplex PCR; TCRdb's table is partial and in-frame only. The sample consists of roughly 140,000 clones, 64% of them appearing once. The sample comprised PBMCs. The receptors were sampled from a woman aged 25 to 45 in good health and CMV-seropositive. The conserved cysteine and the conserved F or W are not part of the CDR3 here. Fields, in order: clone size, J gene, V gene, CDR3 protein. Size tells how often a clone was seen (once, few, many) or the class of an expanded clone, and some rows leave it out.

-	TRBJ2-5	TRBV5-1	ASSLGTSGMGETQY
-	TRBJ1-5	TRBV19	ASTTWGQGASQPQH
-	TRBJ1-1	TRBV13	ASSLTGQFNTEAF
-	-	TRBV27	ASSLGSGMTYEQY
-	TRBJ2-2	TRBV5-1	ASSPGLAVTGELF
few	TRBJ1-2	TRBV2	ASSFFAGNYGYT
-	TRBJ1-1	TRBV6-1	ASRTVRRGLTEAF
few	TRBJ2-7	TRBV30	AWSVRRIGRTYEQY
-	TRBJ2-2	TRBV29-1	SGGGKTGELF
-	TRBJ2-3	TRBV5-4	ASSLDRHTQY
-	TRBJ2-3	TRBV5-1	ASGTGTEAFTDTQY
-	TRBJ2-7	TRBV7-2	ASSSSDYAFYEQY
-	TRBJ1-6	TRBV7-9	ASSPSGGWSPLH
few	TRBJ1-1	TRBV11-2	ASSSRGNTEAF
-	TRBJ1-3	TRBV6-1	ASSGQVSGNTIY
-	TRBJ2-7	TRBV25-1	ASRGISGYEQY
-	TRBJ1-1	TRBV30	AWTELMNTEAF
-	TRBJ2-1	TRBV9	ASSLGGGTYNEQF
few	TRBJ2-7	TRBV6-5	ASSYGIAGAIYEQY
-	TRBJ2-1	TRBV27	ASRTRQGPYNEQF
-	TRBJ2-6	TRBV7-3	ASSFQGGTGANVLT
-	TRBJ2-1	TRBV10-3	AISLGTSGNEQF
few	TRBJ1-3	TRBV4-1	ASSQNVGGFNSGNTIY
-	TRBJ1-1	TRBV28	ASSSTGGTPEAF
-	TRBJ1-1	TRBV4-1	ASSHGGQDTEAF
few	TRBJ2-2	TRBV2	ASSLNSGDTGELF
-	TRBJ1-5	TRBV7-9	ASSSDRSGQPQH
-	TRBJ2-1	TRBV2	ASTRTSGRGNEQF
-	TRBJ2-7	TRBV6-1	ASSGGLAVEQY
-	TRBJ1-1	TRBV10-1	ASPFLAGEVETEAF
-	TRBJ2-7	TRBV4-2	ASSQEGGSSYEQY
-	TRBJ2-5	TRBV2	ASRRGGGETQY
-	TRBJ2-1	TRBV10-3	ATGQAGNEQF
-	TRBJ2-1	TRBV6-1	ASSWDRAHNEQF
once	TRBJ2-5	TRBV19	ASSIGQLSETQY
-	TRBJ1-2	TRBV7-8	ASSAGQNYGYT
-	TRBJ1-2	TRBV28	ASSLARDSLVYT
-	TRBJ1-1	TRBV9	ASSFRTDNTEAF
-	TRBJ1-1	TRBV19	ASSAKTGAGTEAF
few	TRBJ2-1	TRBV2	ASSISPAGEQF
-	TRBJ2-1	TRBV10-3	AISGGTGGRMYNEQF
-	TRBJ2-5	TRBV11-2	ASSLEASGGETQY
-	TRBJ2-3	TRBV18	ASSLNQGTSTDTQY
-	TRBJ2-1	TRBV11-2	ASSLAVYNEQF
-	TRBJ2-6	TRBV11-3	ASSIRTSGRTSGANVLT
few	TRBJ2-1	TRBV11-2	ASSISSLHNEQF
once	TRBJ1-1	TRBV19	ASSPGAARNTEAF
few	TRBJ2-5	TRBV5-1	ASSFNSCQY
-	TRBJ1-5	TRBV7-2	ASSPWTVQPQH
-	TRBJ2-5	TRBV27	ASRTQGYETQY
-	TRBJ2-1	TRBV28	ASSPSGLAGGYNEQF
-	TRBJ2-3	TRBV5-4	ASSLLAGSTDTQY
-	TRBJ2-2	TRBV5-1	ASSSVLNTGELF